The source of this T cell receptor beta chain is a study of tumor-infiltrating lymphocytes in primary liver carcinoma (dated by TCRdb to 2017 to 2019). Looking at the study overall: Surgical resection was performed in China between November 2015 and 2016 on about 5 patients with histopathologically diagnosed primary liver carcinoma. The five patients, three men and two women aged 30 to 69 years, had hepatocellular carcinoma (four) or combined HCC and intrahepatic cholangiocarcinoma (one). The tumors of the five patients were staged as T1-T3 N0M0, with maximum diameters ranging from roughly 4 to 10 cm. Each sample produced about 3.5 to 7.13 million productive TCRbeta reads, and read depth showed no significant difference between tissue types. The study combined TCRbeta repertoire sequencing, expression microarrays and whole-exome sequencing across five regions of each liver tumor, with adjacent normal tissue and blood. A total of some 35 specimens from 5 patients went through TCRbeta repertoire sequencing, namely 25 tumor regions, 5 adjacent noncancerous liver tissues and 5 peripheral blood samples. Technical replicate repertoires showed high reproducibility, with mean shared-clone rates about 0.91 and correlation coefficients above 0.95.

Using a constant-region primer and ProtoScript II reverse transcriptase, TCRbeta-specific cDNA was reverse-transcribed from around 520 ng total RNA. TCRbeta libraries were built with three nested multiplex PCR rounds, a slightly modified ARM-PCR procedure. Multiplex TRBV1-TRBV30 forward primers and a Cbeta reverse primer were used in the first two PCR rounds, each of which was run for approximately 11 cycles. Sample barcodes and Illumina adapters were added in a final 25-cycle PCR with Deep VentR polymerase. Before sequencing, amplicons of 200-500 bp were purified from gel using a QIAquick gel extraction kit. The TCRbeta amplicons were sequenced with 250-bp paired-end reads on an Illumina HiSeq 2500. In the source study's methods: To recover full CDR3 sequences, reads were quality-trimmed using Trimmomatic v0.33 and paired reads were then merged using FLASH v1.2.11. V, D and J germline segments were assigned to the rearranged TCRbeta sequences using MiGEC v1.2.1b. Clonotype statistics and Shannon-Wiener diversity indices were computed with VDJtools v1.0.0. Except for diversity analysis, only the 250 most abundant clonotypes of each sample were used in subsequent analyses to reduce sampling bias. TCRdb took the public reads, trimmed them with fastp at Q25, ran MiXCR for clone calling and kept in-frame beta chains. Entries are consolidated by CDR3 protein sequence, retaining the most common genes and DNA. The V and J calls were determined by TCRdb, not by the authors. This sample comprises approximately 300,000 distinct CDR3 sequences, 65% of them detected only once. The ten largest clones take up roughly 9% of the sample.

As for this clonotype: Its antigen target is currently unknown. A junction end diverges from the germline sequence, so it may reflect a read error.

There are 15 amino acids in the CDR3, from cysteine to phenylalanine inclusive. CDR3 DNA is the only sequence kept; it has 45 bases, read in frame from the first base. RNA from unsorted whole blood was extracted with TRIzol reagent, and germline DNA was obtained with the DNeasy Blood & Tissue kit. Chronic HBV infection was present in the patients, and the patients were treatment-naive at sampling. Before surgery, approximately 4 milliliters of peripheral blood were collected into K2EDTA tubes. The investigation overall reported the following: Because the samples were bulk and unsorted, CD4+ and CD8+ T cell repertoires could not be compared. Because sequencing covered only the TCR beta chain and unpaired alpha chains were not captured, true repertoire diversity is likely underestimated. Consistent with antigen-driven expansion, pairs of tumor regions showed higher repertoire overlap (mean about 36%) than either tumor-adjacent pairs (about 17%) or tumor-blood pairs (around 14%). The top 250 clones accounted for a significantly greater share of the repertoire in tumors than in blood (p = 0.039). Only 4 or 5 patients were included in the study, and the authors note that the findings should be validated in a larger study.

Recombination joined TRBV12-3 or TRBV12-4 with TRBJ2-1; TRBD2 fits 10 bases in the junction. Sample: peripheral blood. This TCR derives from a man aged 35 to 55 with primary liver carcinoma and hepatitis B virus infection. The CDR3 corresponds to CASSLGLASCNKQFF. The nucleotide sequence is TGTGCCAGCAGTTTGGGACTAGCGAGCTGCAATAAGCAGTTCTTC.